The text below deals with one T cell receptor beta chain. As yet, its antigen is unknown. Sequencing in the ViraFEST assay came after antigen-specific CD4+ T cells had been expanded with viral peptide pools, which were used to stimulate PBMC. Culture proceeded for more than 8 days, and CD4+ T cells were then isolated. Every participant took two doses of the BNT162b2 or mRNA-1273 vaccine. PBMC were cultured at approximately 2 million per well with around 9.2 IU/ml IL-2 and about 9.2 ug/ml peptides. The data were taken from a study of vaccination effects on CD4 cells after COVID-19. Study-wide background: Post-vaccine sampling took place a median of 72 days after the second dose.

Overall study findings and caveats: Early post-infection timepoints were missing from the study, which also had few convalescent patients.

The germline V gene encodes CDR1 DFQATT and CDR2 SNEGSKA (reference sequence). The CDR3 extends over 11 amino acids. The germline V and J ends were trimmed by 5 bases and 6 bases, with 9 bases remaining between them. Sequencing was performed with immunoSEQ multiplex PCR; in TCRdb, only in-frame clones are kept and a portion is missing. The sample has 25,000 to 40,000 clones; roughly 63% are singletons. The receptor's source is a human donor who received a COVID-19 vaccine. This specimen was CD4+ T cells from PBMCs cultured with SARS-CoV-2 spike peptides, taken after COVID-19 vaccination. The chain recombines TRBV20-1 with TRBJ2-3; D is possibly TRBD2 (6 bases). The CDR3 here is CSAGGIDTQYF. As DNA, the CDR3 is TGCAGTGCTGGGGGGATTGATACGCAGTATTTT.